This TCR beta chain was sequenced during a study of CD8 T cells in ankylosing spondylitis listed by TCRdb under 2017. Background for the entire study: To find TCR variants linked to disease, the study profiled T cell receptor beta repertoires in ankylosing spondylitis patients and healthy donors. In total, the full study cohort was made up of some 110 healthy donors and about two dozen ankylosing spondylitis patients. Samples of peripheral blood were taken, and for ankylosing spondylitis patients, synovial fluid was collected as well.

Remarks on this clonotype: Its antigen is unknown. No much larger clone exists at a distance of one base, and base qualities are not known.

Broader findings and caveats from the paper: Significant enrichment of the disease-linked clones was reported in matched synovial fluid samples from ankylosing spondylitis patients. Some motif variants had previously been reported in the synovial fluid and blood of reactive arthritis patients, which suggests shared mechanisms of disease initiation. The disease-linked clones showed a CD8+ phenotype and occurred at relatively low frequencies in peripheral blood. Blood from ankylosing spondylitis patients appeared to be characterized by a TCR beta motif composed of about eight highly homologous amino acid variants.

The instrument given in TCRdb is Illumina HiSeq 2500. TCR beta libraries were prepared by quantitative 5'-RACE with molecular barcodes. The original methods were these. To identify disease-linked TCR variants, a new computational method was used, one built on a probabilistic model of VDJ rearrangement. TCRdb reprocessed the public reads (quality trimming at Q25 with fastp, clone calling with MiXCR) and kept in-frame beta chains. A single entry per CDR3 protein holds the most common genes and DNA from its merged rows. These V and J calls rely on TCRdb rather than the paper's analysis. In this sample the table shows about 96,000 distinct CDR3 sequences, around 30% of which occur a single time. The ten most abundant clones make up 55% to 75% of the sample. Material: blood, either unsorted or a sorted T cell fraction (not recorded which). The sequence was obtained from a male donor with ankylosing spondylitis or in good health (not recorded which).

The nucleotide sequence is given as TGCGCCAGCAGCTTACCCGAGAGGGTGGATGAAAAACTGTTTTTT. This translates into CASSLPERVDEKLFF. The V and J segments used are TRBV5-1 and TRBJ1-4, with no confidently assigned D gene. V is cut by 2 bases and J by 6 bases, and the space between the germline ends is 14 bases. The CDR3 holds 15 amino acids from the cysteine to the phenylalanine. CDR3 DNA only is kept here, 45 bases in frame from base 1. CDR1 is given as SGHRS and CDR2 as YFSETQ, both from the germline V gene.